The following is a T cell receptor beta chain sequence with its context. This entry comes from a study of blood T cell repertoires in COVID-19. In germline, CDR1 is LGHDT, CDR2 YNNKEL (reference sequence). This CDR3 comprises 15 residues. After removal of 2 bases from V and 5 bases from J, the junction contained 2 bases not matched to a gene. Only in-frame clones appear in the TCRdb table, and some are missing; sequencing was by immunoSEQ multiplex PCR. The sample lists roughly 67,000 clones, 75% to 85% occurring once. The sequencing input was peripheral blood. V is TRBV3-1 (or the pseudogene TRBV3-2) and J is TRBJ2-3; 12 bases are a match to TRBD2. This TCR was recovered from a woman aged 55 to 70 with acute or convalescent COVID-19. The CDR3 DNA follows: TGTGCCAGCAGCCAACTAGCGGGGGGGAGAGATACGCAGTATTTT. This encodes CASSQLAGGRDTQYF.